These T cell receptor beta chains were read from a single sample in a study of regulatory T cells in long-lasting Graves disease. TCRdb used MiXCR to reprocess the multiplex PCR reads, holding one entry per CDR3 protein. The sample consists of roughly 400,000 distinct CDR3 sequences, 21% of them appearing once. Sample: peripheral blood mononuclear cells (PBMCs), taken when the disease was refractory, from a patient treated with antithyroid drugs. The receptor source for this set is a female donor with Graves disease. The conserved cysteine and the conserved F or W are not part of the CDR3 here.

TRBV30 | AWSVIRGLGGYT
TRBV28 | ASSLGDRTAGELF
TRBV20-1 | SAKTAGANVLT
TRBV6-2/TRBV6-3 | ASSEPEIGLMRPNTGELF
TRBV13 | AQSGPTGGGYGYT
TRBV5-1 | ASSDQVSGANVLT
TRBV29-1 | SVGPTSAETQY
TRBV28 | ASSRTGRGDQPQH
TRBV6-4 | ASRPGGNMNTEAF
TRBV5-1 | ASKSLEETEAF
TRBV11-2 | ASSRGGAYEQY
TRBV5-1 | ASRRAGDGTDTQY
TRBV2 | ASSEGRQPQH
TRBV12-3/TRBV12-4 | ASAEFLGSGYT
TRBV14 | ASSQGDFQETQY
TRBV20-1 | SAPEPSGTQGAKNIQY
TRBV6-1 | ASAASSYNEQF
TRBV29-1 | SARSGQGASDEQY
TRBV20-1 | SARDAGGVEQY
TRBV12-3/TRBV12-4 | ASSPPLGHTYEQY
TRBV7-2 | ASSSRAVGNTIY
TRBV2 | ASRSNWGDQPQH
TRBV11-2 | ASSLAWYYT
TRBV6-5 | ASSYSETSSYNEQF
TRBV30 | AWTSGSYEQY
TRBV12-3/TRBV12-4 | ASSPRTGLYGYT
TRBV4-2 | ASSQDVGFQPQH
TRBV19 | ASSIRDRAYEQY
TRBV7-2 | ASSLVSGSLYEQY
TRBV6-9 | ASSYKRDQPQH
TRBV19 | ASSRDRGQGANVLT
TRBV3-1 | ASSQDSGAAGRAQY
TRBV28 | ASSLTGQTYNEQF
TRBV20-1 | SASVVYEQY
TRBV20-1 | SAMLWGAAKNIQY
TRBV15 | ATKKGENTGELF
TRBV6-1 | ASSEGGFTYEQY
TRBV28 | ASSTRDRGLSAGEQF
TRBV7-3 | ASSLTSQGTHNEQF
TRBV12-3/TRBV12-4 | ASSLGTGVNTEAF
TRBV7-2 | ASSLAGPASPLH
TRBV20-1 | TALQETQY
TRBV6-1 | ASKDSGQSYEQY